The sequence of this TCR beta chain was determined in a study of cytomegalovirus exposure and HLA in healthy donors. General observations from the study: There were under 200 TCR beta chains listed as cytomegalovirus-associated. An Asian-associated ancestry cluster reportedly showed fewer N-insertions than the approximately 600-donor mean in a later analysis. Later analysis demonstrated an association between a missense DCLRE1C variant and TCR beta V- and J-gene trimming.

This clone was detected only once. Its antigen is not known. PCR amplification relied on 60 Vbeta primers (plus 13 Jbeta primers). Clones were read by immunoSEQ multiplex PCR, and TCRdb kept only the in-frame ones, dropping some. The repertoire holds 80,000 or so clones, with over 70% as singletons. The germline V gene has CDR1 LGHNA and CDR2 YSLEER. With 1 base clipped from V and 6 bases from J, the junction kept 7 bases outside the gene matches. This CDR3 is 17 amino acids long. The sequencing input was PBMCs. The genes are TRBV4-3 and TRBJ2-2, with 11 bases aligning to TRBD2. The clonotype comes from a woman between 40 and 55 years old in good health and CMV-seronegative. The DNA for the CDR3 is TGCGCCAGCAGCCAAGGACTAGCGGGATCTTTCTCCGGGGAGCTGTTTTTT. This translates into CASSQGLAGSFSGELFF.